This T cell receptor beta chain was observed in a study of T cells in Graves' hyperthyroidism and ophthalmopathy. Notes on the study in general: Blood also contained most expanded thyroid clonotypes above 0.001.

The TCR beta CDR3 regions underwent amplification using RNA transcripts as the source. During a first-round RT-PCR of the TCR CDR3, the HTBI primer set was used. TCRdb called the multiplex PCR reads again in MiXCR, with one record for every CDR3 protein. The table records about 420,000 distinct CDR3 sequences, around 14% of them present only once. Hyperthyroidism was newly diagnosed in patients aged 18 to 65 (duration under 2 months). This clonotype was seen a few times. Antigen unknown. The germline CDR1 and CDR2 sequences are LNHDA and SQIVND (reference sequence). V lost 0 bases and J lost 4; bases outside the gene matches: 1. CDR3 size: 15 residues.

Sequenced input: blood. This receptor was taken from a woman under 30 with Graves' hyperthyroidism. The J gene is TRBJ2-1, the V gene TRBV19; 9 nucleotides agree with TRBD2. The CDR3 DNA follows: TGTGCCAGTAGTATAGAGACTAGCGGATACAATGAGCAGTTCTTC. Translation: CASSIETSGYNEQFF.